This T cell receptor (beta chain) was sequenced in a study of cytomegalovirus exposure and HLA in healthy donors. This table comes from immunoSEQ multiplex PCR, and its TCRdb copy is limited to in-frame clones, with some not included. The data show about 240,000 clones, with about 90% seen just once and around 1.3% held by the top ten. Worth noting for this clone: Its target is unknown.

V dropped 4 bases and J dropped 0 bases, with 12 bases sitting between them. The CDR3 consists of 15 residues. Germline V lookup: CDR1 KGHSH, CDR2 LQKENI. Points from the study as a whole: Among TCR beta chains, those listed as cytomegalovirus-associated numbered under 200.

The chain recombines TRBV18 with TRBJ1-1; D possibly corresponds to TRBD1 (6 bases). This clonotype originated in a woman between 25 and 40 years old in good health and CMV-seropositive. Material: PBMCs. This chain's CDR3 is CASSLSQGMNTEAFF. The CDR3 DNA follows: TGTGCCAGCTCACTTTCGCAGGGGATGAACACTGAAGCTTTCTTT.